The TCR beta chain described here comes from a study of shared clonotypes between healthy human individuals. Turning to the study itself: Per donor, CD8 memory used one plate, CD8 naive used two, CD4 memory used three and CD4 naive used three.

Assay used: immunoSEQ multiplex PCR; TCRdb lists only in-frame clones, some missing. The sample consists of about 2.4 million clones, under 95% of them appearing once. Study observations and caveats: Limited genetic and exposure-history diversity came from having few donors.

As to this clone: What it binds is not known.

The receptor was isolated from a man between 18 and 29 years old in good health. Some clones in this sample may be carry-over from other donors' samples. Sequenced sample: naive CD4+ T cells from PBMCs. Documented subset: CD45RA+ positively selected.

CDR3 loop: CASGRGWGGNQPQHF. The CDR3 DNA is TGTGCCAGCGGCAGAGGGTGGGGTGGCAATCAGCCCCAGCATTTT. The chain joins TRBV28 to TRBJ1-5; no definite D call. This CDR3 is built from 15 residues. CDR1 and CDR2 (germline): MDHEN, SYDVKM. Trimming left V 8 bases short and J 2 bases short, with 16 bases between. Based on the CDR3 plus reference TRBV28 and TRBJ1-5, the full variable domain is DVKVTQSSRYLVKRTGEKVFLECVQDMDHENMFWYRQDPGLGLRLIYFSYDVKMKEKGDIPEGYSVSREKKERFSLILESASTNQTSMYLCASGRGWGGNQPQHFGDGTRLSIL.